Sequencing of this T cell receptor (beta chain) was carried out in a study of CD8+ T cells in alopecia areata. Study-level findings and limits: The study found higher clonality in lesional than normal scalp, especially in alopecia totalis/universalis. Expanded CD8+ clones among the top 100, as well as scalp clonality, were significantly decreased by tofacitinib. Many expanded lesional clones remained in scalp and blood on tofacitinib.

Treatment here: oral pan-JAK inhibitor, 5-10 mg twice daily. Extracted RNA was reverse transcribed, and the resulting cDNA served as sequencing template. Libraries were prepared by immunoSEQ multiplex PCR; TCRdb keeps only in-frame clonotypes and omits some of them. The sample includes a few hundred thousand clones, roughly 63% of them seen just once. This clone was seen only a few times. What it binds is not known. V shed 4 bases and J 2 bases; nucleotides not matched to a gene: 12. CDR1 and CDR2 (germline): SQVTM, ANQGSEA. CDR3 length: 17 amino acids. This specimen was CD4+ T cells sorted from blood, taken at week 52, from a patient treated with tofacitinib. The V gene is TRBV29-1, the J gene TRBJ2-1, with 9 bases matching TRBD2. The TCR originated in a human donor with alopecia areata. The DNA for the CDR3 is TGCAGCGTTGCGGTTGGTAGCGGGGGCGCAGCCTACAATGAGCAGTTCTTC. It specifies CSVAVGSGGAAYNEQFF.